The clone carrying this T cell receptor (beta chain) was recorded a few times. Antigen unknown. The data derive from a study of vaccination effects on CD4 cells after COVID-19. General study results and limits: There was marked clonal contraction among infection- and vaccine-induced clones late after vaccination.

Before any sequencing was done, the ViraFEST assay used viral peptide pools to expand antigen-specific CD4+ T cells. The culture ran for approximately 11 days before CD4+ T cells were isolated. No vaccinee had earlier SARS-CoV-2 infection, and nucleocapsid antibodies were negative. Wells containing two million PBMC each were cultured with 9 to 10 IU/ml IL-2 and approximately 9.6 ug/ml peptides. Produced via immunoSEQ multiplex PCR; TCRdb's table is partial and in-frame only. The table includes about 54,000 clones, around 86% detected once. Per the germline V gene, CDR1 is SGHRS and CDR2 is YFSETQ. This CDR3 has 16 amino acids. V was pared by 3 bases and J by 4 bases, with 9 bases of the junction left unmatched.

J is TRBJ1-4 and V is TRBV5-1; the match to TRBD1 covers 7 bases. The clonotype was recovered from a human donor who received a COVID-19 vaccine. The sequences come from CD4+ T cells from PBMCs cultured with HCoV-229E spike peptides, collected before COVID-19 vaccination. Here the CDR3 reads CASSSPLGTVNEKLFF. The CDR3 nucleotides are TGCGCCAGCAGCTCCCCGCTCGGGACAGTTAATGAAAAACTGTTTTTT.